Below are 14 T cell receptor beta chains sequenced from a single sample in a study of PD-L1 blockade in urothelial cancer. Time point denoted: pretreatment peripheral blood. TCRdb's copy holds only in-frame clones and misses some; the assay was immunoSEQ multiplex PCR. The sample has over 75,000 clones, approximately 88% seen once. The source material was PBMCs, sampled around atezolizumab (anti-PD-L1) treatment. Receptors were obtained from a woman over 75 with urothelial cancer.

The rearrangement joins TRBV18 to TRBJ2-3; 7 bases match TRBD1. Germline V gene lookup returns CDR1 KGHSH and CDR2 LQKENI. V gave up 3 bases and J gave up 1 base; unmatched junction bases: 4. The CDR3 covers 15 residues. This CDR3 reads CASSPNQGGTDTQYF. CDR3 nucleotide sequence: TGTGCCAGCTCACCCAACCAGGGGGGCACAGATACGCAGTATTTT.

The chain uses TRBV10-1 and TRBJ2-7; TRBD2 matches at 10 bases. V lost 6 bases, J lost 2 bases, and 1 base stayed unmatched. This CDR3 region has 13 residues. Germline lookup yields CDR1 WNHNN and CDR2 SYGVQD (reference sequence). CDR3 residues: CASSLAGAYEQYF. CDR3 coding DNA: TGCGCCAGCAGCCTAGCGGGGGCCTACGAGCAGTACTTC.

This chain uses TRBV29-1 with TRBJ1-1; D remains ambiguous. V shed 7 bases and J shed 4 bases, with 22 bases lying between them. Germline CDR1 SQVTM, CDR2 ANQGSEA. This CDR3 spans 15 amino acids. The CDR3 protein is CSARRGGIGGTEAFF. As DNA, the CDR3 is TGCAGCGCCCGACGTGGAGGGATCGGTGGCACTGAAGCTTTCTTT.

This clone showed up just once. The chain couples TRBV21-1 to TRBJ1-3; TRBD1, the D gene given by the table, was not confirmed from the DNA. TRBV21-1 is shown as a pseudogene. The CDR3 is made up of 16 amino acids. The CDR3 protein is CASSRPGQSSGNTIYF. CDR3 DNA sequence: TGTGCCAGCAGCAGGCCGGGACAGAGCTCTGGAAACACCATATATTTT.

As concerns this clone: This sample also contains other DNA sequences that code for the same CDR3. The chain employs TRBV7-3 and TRBJ2-5; 9 bases align to TRBD1. Germline trimming cut 4 bases from V and 5 bases from J; bases unmatched to any gene: 5. The CDR3 loop spans 14 amino acids. Germline CDR1 reads SGHTA; CDR2 reads FQGTGA. CDR3 loop: CASSSGQGRETQYF. The CDR3 nucleotides read TGTGCCAGCAGCTCCGGACAGGGGAGGGAGACCCAGTACTTC.

The chain links TRBV10-2 to TRBJ1-1; D ambiguous. V was pared by 2 bases and J by 5 bases, with 12 bases between. Per the germline V gene, CDR1 is WSHSY and CDR2 is SAAADI. The length of the CDR3 is 14 residues. The CDR3 DNA is TGCGCCAGCAGTGAGCCAGGCCCGGGGACTGAAGCTTTCTTT. Encoded protein: CASSEPGPGTEAFF.

The rearrangement uses TRBV18 and TRBJ2-1, with D perhaps TRBD2 (6 bases). V was pared by 1 base and J by 5 bases, with 15 bases between. The germline gives CDR1 KGHSH, CDR2 LQKENI. CDR3 length: 16 amino acids. As DNA, the CDR3 is TGTGCCAGCTCACCACGACCGGGAGAGGTGAACAATGAGCAGTTCTTC. This codes for CASSPRPGEVNNEQFF.

This clone was found once. The chain uses TRBV7-8 and TRBJ1-2; D gene ambiguous. V shed 5 bases and J shed 4 bases, with 14 bases lying between them. Germline CDR1 reads SGHVS; CDR2 reads FQNEAQ. CDR3 length equals 14 residues. The chain's CDR3 is CASSPSPEIYGYTF. In nucleotides, the CDR3 is TGTGCCAGCAGCCCGTCACCCGAGATCTATGGCTACACCTTC.

V gene TRBV6-5 combines with J gene TRBJ1-4; weak D call: TRBD1 (6 bases). Germline V CDR1 and CDR2: MNHEY, SVGAGI. Trimming removed 6 bases from V and 1 base from J, with 9 bases in between. This CDR3 comprises 14 residues. The CDR3 DNA sequence: TGTGCCAGCAGGACGGGACAAACTAATGAAAAACTGTTTTTT. The encoded protein is CASRTGQTNEKLFF.

V usage is TRBV10-1 and J usage is TRBJ1-1; perhaps TRBD1 as D (6 bases). Trimming cost V 5 bases and J 5 bases, with 12 bases left between them. Germline loops: CDR1 WNHNN, CDR2 SYGVQD (reference sequence). The CDR3 contains 13 residues. The chain's CDR3 is CASSKPGTTEAFF. The CDR3 bases are TGCGCCAGCAGTAAACCCGGGACAACTGAAGCTTTCTTT.

There are a few counts of this clone. The V gene is TRBV15, the J gene TRBJ1-5; 9 bases line up with TRBD1. This CDR3 region has 14 residues. V lost 7 bases and J lost 6; bases outside the gene matches: 7. The germline CDR1 and CDR2 sequences are LNHNV and YYDKDF (reference sequence). The CDR3 reads CATTPGQGSQPQHF. The CDR3 nucleotides are TGTGCCACCACCCCGGGACAGGGTAGTCAGCCCCAGCATTTT.

The rearrangement joins TRBV10-3 to TRBJ2-6; maybe TRBD1 (6 bases). Germline values: CDR1 ENHRY, CDR2 SYGVKD. Deletions cut 2 bases from V and 4 bases from J, with 15 bases between. The CDR3 spans 17 residues. This CDR3 is CAISEPYRASGANVLTF. The CDR3 DNA reads TGTGCCATCAGTGAGCCTTACAGGGCTTCGGGGGCCAACGTCCTGACTTTC.

This rearrangement joins TRBV19 to TRBJ1-2; 9 bases fit TRBD1. V was pared by 4 bases and J by 4 bases, with 4 bases of the junction left unmatched. The CDR3 is 14 amino acids. Germline assignment: CDR1 LNHDA and CDR2 SQIVND (reference sequence). DNA of the CDR3: TGTGCCAGTAGTAGCTGGGACAGGGCCTATGGCTACACCTTC. This gives the protein CASSSWDRAYGYTF.

This clone was seen just once. J is TRBJ1-2 and V is TRBV6-1; TRBD1 matches 8 bases. Losses at the gene ends were 1 base for V and 2 bases for J; bases not matched to a gene: 3. In germline, CDR1 is MNHNS, CDR2 SASEGT. The CDR3 is 15 amino acids. The chain's CDR3 is CASSEVPGGNYGYTF. In DNA, the CDR3 is TGTGCCAGCAGTGAAGTTCCAGGGGGCAACTATGGCTACACCTTC.